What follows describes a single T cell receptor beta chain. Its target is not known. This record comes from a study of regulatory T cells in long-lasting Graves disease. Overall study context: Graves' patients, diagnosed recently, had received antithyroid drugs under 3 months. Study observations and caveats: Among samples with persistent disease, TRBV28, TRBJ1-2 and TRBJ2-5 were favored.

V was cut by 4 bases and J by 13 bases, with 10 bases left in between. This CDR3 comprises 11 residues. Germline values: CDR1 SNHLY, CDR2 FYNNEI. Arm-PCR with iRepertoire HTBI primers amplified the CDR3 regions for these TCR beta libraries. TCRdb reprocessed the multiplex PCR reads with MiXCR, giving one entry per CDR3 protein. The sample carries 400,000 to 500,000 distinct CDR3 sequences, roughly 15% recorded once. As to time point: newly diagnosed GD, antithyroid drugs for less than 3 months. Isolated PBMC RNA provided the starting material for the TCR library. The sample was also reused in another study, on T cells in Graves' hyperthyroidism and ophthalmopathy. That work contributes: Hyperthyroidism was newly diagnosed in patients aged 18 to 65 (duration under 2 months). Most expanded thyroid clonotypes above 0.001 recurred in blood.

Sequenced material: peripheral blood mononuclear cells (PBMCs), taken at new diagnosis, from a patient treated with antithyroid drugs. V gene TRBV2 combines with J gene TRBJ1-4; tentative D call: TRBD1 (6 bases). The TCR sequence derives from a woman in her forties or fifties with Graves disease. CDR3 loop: CASSAQGLLFF. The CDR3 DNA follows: TGTGCCAGCAGTGCACAGGGCCTACTGTTTTTT. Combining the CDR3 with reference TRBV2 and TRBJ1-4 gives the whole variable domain EPEVTQTPSHQVTQMGQEVILRCVPISNHLYFYWYRQILGQKVEFLVSFYNNEISEKSEIFDDQFSVERPDGSNFTLKIRSTKLEDSAMYFCASSAQGLLFFGSGTQLSVL.